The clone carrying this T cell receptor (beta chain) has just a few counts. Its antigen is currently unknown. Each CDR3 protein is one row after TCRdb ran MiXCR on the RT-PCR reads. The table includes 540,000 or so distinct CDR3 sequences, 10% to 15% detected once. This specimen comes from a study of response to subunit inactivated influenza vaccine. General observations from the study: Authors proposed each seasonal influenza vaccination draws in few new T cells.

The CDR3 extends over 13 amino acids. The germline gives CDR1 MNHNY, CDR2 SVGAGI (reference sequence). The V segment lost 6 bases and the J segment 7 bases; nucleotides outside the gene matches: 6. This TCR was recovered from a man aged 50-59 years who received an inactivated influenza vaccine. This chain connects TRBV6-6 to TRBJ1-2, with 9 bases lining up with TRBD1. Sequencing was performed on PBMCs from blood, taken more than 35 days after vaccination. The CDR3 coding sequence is TGTGCCAGCAGCCCGGGACAGGGTGTTGGCTACACCTTC. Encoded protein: CASSPGQGVGYTF.